The 29 T cell receptor beta chains below all came from one sample that was sequenced in a study of blood T cell repertoires in COVID-19. Data came from immunoSEQ multiplex PCR; TCRdb stores just in-frame clones and leaves some out. The table has about 180,000 clones, approximately 83% seen once. The source material was peripheral blood. These receptors were taken from a human donor in a cohort sampled during active COVID-19.

This chain connects TRBV18 to TRBJ2-7; tentative D call: TRBD1 (6 bases). The V gene lost 0 bases and the J gene lost 2 bases, with 11 bases spanning the gap. Germline V gives CDR1 KGHSH, CDR2 LQKENI. This CDR3 spans 15 amino acids. The CDR3 loop is CASSPPTGLAYEQYF. CDR3 DNA sequence: TGTGCCAGCTCACCACCAACAGGGCTGGCCTACGAGCAGTACTTC.

The J gene is TRBJ1-5, the V gene TRBV10-2; D not resolved. V shed 2 bases and J shed 7 bases, with 6 bases lying between them. The CDR3 has 12 amino acids. CDR1 and CDR2 (germline): WSHSY, SAAADI. The CDR3, as DNA: TGCGCCAGCAGTGAGAGCAGGCAGCCCCAGCATTTT. This gives the protein CASSESRQPQHF.

The J gene is TRBJ1-2, the V gene TRBV6-5; no reliable D call. The length of the CDR3 is 14 residues. CDR1 and CDR2 from the germline V gene are MNHEY and SVGAGI. Trimming removed 6 bases from V and 4 bases from J, with 15 bases in between. The CDR3 here is CASSPSGRVYGYTF. CDR3 nucleotide sequence: TGTGCCAGCAGCCCGTCCGGGAGGGTCTATGGCTACACCTTC.

The rearrangement joins TRBV6-2 or TRBV6-3 to TRBJ2-3; 8 positions agree with TRBD2. Germline trimming cut 5 bases from V and 6 bases from J; bases unmatched to any gene: 19. CDR1 and CDR2 from the germline V gene are MNHEY and SVGEGT. The CDR3 spans 18 residues. CDR3 bases: TGTGCCAGCAGTCACGGGGCGGGGGGCTCCCCCCGTAAGGATACGCAGTATTTT. Protein sequence: CASSHGAGGSPRKDTQYF.

The V and J genes are TRBV27 and TRBJ2-7; the D is unclear. This CDR3 spans 14 amino acids. With 4 bases removed from V and 3 bases from J, the gap between germline ends came to 13 bases. Germline lookup yields CDR1 MNHEY and CDR2 SMNVEV (reference sequence). CDR3 nucleotide sequence: TGTGCCAGCAGTTCCGGCAGGTCAATCTACGAGCAGTACTTC. It specifies CASSSGRSIYEQYF.

This clone was detected only once. Here the CDR3 reads CASTPTGGGYEQYF. CDR3 DNA: TGTGCCAGCACCCCGACAGGGGGAGGCTACGAGCAGTACTTC. The chain recombines TRBV11-2 with TRBJ2-7; 9 nucleotides match TRBD1. The CDR3 contains 14 residues. The germline CDR1 and CDR2 sequences are SGHAT and FQNNGV. Germline trimming cut 7 bases from V and 3 bases from J; bases unmatched to any gene: 7.

The V call is TRBV7-9, the J call TRBJ2-5; TRBD2 aligns across 7 bases. The length of the CDR3 is 15 residues. Germline CDR1 reads SEHNR; CDR2 reads FQNEAQ (reference sequence). The V gene end was trimmed by 5 bases and the J gene end by 6 bases; junction bases not matched to a gene: 12. CDR3 bases: TGTGCCAGCAGCCCGTCTTTGGGCGGGAGAAAGACCCAGTACTTC. Translation: CASSPSLGGRKTQYF.

The chain combines TRBV7-9 with TRBJ2-7; TRBD1 matches 11 bases. The CDR3 has 14 amino acids. V shed 5 bases and J 5 bases; nucleotides not matched to a gene: 5. Germline-derived CDR1 and CDR2 are SEHNR and FQNEAQ (reference sequence). CDR3 sequence reads: CASSPGQGVHEQYF. The CDR3 nucleotides are TGTGCCAGCAGCCCGGGACAGGGGGTCCACGAGCAGTACTTC.

The chain carries TRBV6-5 and TRBJ1-5; D not certain. The CDR3 consists of 14 residues. Germline V lookup: CDR1 MNHEY, CDR2 SVGAGI. V was trimmed by 5 bases and J by 3 bases, leaving 11 bases between them. The chain's CDR3 is CASSTRTLNQPQHF. The CDR3 region has the DNA TGTGCCAGCAGTACCCGGACTCTCAATCAGCCCCAGCATTTT.

This clone was observed once. V is TRBV28 and J is TRBJ2-7; D might be TRBD2 (6 bases). The CDR3 has 15 residues. V was cut by 6 bases and J by 3 bases, with 18 bases left in between. Germline V gene data show CDR1 as MDHEN and CDR2 as SYDVKM. The CDR3 region has the DNA TGTGCCAGCAGGGTGACCGGGACTTCGAACTACGAGCAGTACTTC. Translation: CASRVTGTSNYEQYF.

This clone has only one observation. The chain employs TRBV10-3 and TRBJ2-4; D perhaps matches TRBD2 (6 bases). This CDR3 has 12 residues. Germline loops: CDR1 ENHRY, CDR2 SYGVKD. With 7 bases removed from V and 13 bases from J, the gap between germline ends came to 17 bases. In nucleotides, the CDR3 is TGTGCCATCAAGGTTCCGGGAGAAGGACAGTACTTC. It yields the protein CAIKVPGEGQYF.

The CDR3 sequence is CASSSTSGRTDTQYF. The CDR3 DNA is TGTGCCAGCAGCTCCACTAGCGGGCGTACAGATACGCAGTATTTT. The V call is TRBV27, the J call TRBJ2-3; 9 bases are shared with TRBD2. This CDR3 is 15 amino acids long. J gave up 3 bases and V 6 bases, and 7 bases lay outside the gene matches. Germline V gene sequence: CDR1 MNHEY, CDR2 SMNVEV (reference sequence).

J is TRBJ1-2 and V is TRBV18, with 7 bases lining up with TRBD1. The CDR3 sequence is 15 residues long. The germline gives CDR1 KGHSH, CDR2 LQKENI. Germline trimming cut 2 bases from V and 5 bases from J; bases unmatched to any gene: 8. The CDR3 coding sequence is TGTGCCAGCTCACCAGGGACAGAACTAAGATATGGCTACACCTTC. This translates into CASSPGTELRYGYTF. Variable domain in full (rest from reference TRBV18 and TRBJ1-2): NAGVMQNPRHLVRRRGQEARLRCSPMKGHSHVYWYRQLPEEGLKFMVYLQKENIIDESGMPKERFSAEFPKEGPSILRIQQVVRGDSAAYFCASSPGTELRYGYTFGSGTRLTVV.

This clone appeared a few times. This chain joins TRBV10-3 and TRBJ2-7, with 7 positions matching TRBD1. The length of the CDR3 is 15 residues. J was trimmed by 0 bases and V by 0 bases; bases with no gene match: 2. Germline V CDR1 and CDR2: ENHRY, SYGVKD. The CDR3, as DNA: TGTGCCATCAGTGAGTCGACAGGGAGCTCCTACGAGCAGTACTTC. Protein product: CAISESTGSSYEQYF.

This clone was observed a few times. The chain links TRBV21-1 to TRBJ2-7; no check of the table's D call, TRBD1, against the DNA was made. TRBV21-1 is designated a pseudogene. CDR3 size: 12 residues. CDR3 region: CASSIGGSEQYF. The CDR3 DNA reads TGTGCCAGCAGCATAGGGGGTTCCGAGCAGTACTTC.

The rearrangement links TRBV4-2 to TRBJ2-3; tentative D call: TRBD2 (6 bases). Trimming took 1 base from V and 3 from J, leaving 8 bases between them. Per the germline V gene, CDR1 is LGHNA and CDR2 is YNFKEQ. The CDR3 loop spans 14 amino acids. The chain's CDR3 is CASSQGRETDTQYF. The CDR3 coding sequence is TGTGCCAGCAGCCAAGGGCGGGAAACAGATACGCAGTATTTT.

CDR3 coding DNA: TGTGCCAGCAGCTTAGAGGCTAGCGGGGAGGTACAGTTCTTC. This codes for CASSLEASGEVQFF. This chain joins TRBV13 and TRBJ2-1; TRBD2 aligns across 9 bases. The CDR3 has 14 residues. Germline V gives CDR1 PRHDT, CDR2 FYEKMQ (reference sequence). The junction had 8 bases not matched to a gene; V was cut back by 1 base and J by 13 bases.

This chain's CDR3 is CASSAQGWGETQYF. In DNA form, the CDR3 reads TGTGCCAGCAGCGCACAGGGGTGGGGCGAGACCCAGTACTTC. J is TRBJ2-5 and V is TRBV7-3; the match to TRBD1 covers 7 bases. The CDR3 length is 14 residues. Germline trimming cut 5 bases from V and 5 bases from J; bases unmatched to any gene: 8. Germline CDR1 and CDR2: SGHTA and FQGTGA.

This chain connects TRBV7-9 to TRBJ1-1; D uncertain. The CDR3 consists of 14 residues. The V end lost 3 bases, the J end lost 6 bases, and 14 bases lay between the germline ends. Germline-derived CDR1 and CDR2 are SEHNR and FQNEAQ (reference sequence). DNA of the CDR3: TGTGCCAGCAGCTTTGAAGGGAGGGTCGCTGAAGCTTTCTTT. It specifies CASSFEGRVAEAFF.

This clone was detected only a few times. The V call is TRBV12-5, the J call TRBJ1-1; D unclear. The CDR3 extends over 15 amino acids. CDR1 LGHNT and CDR2 FRNRAP come from the germline V gene. V was pared by 3 bases and J by 3 bases, with 14 bases between. Here the CDR3 reads CASGFGSTRDTEAFF. The CDR3 DNA follows: TGTGCTAGTGGTTTTGGCTCGACCCGGGACACTGAAGCTTTCTTT.

The chain links TRBV18 to TRBJ2-5; D might be TRBD1 (5 bases). The J call may be wrong; the DNA end is better matched by TRBJ2-7. CDR1 is KGHSH and CDR2 is LQKENI in the germline V gene. This CDR3 region has 13 residues. CDR3 residues: CASSLGRGYEQYF. The CDR3 DNA sequence: TGTGCCAGCTCACTGGGAAGGGGCTACGAGCAGTACTTC.

The J gene is TRBJ1-2, the V gene TRBV5-6; D might be TRBD1 (5 bases). The CDR3 runs 15 residues. CDR1 is SGHDT, CDR2 YYEEEE, per germline. Deletions cut 2 bases from V and 4 bases from J, with 15 bases between. CDR3 nucleotides: TGTGCCAGCAGCTTCCCGGACAACCGAGGCTATGGCTACACCTTC. Residues: CASSFPDNRGYGYTF. The variable domain in full, with the rest retrieved from reference TRBV5-6 and TRBJ1-2, is DAGVTQSPTHLIKTRGQQVTLRCSPKSGHDTVSWYQQALGQGPQFIFQYYEEEERQRGNFPDRFSGHQFPNYSSELNVNALLLGDSALYLCASSFPDNRGYGYTFGSGTRLTVV.

The chain employs TRBV5-1 and TRBJ2-3; 13 positions agree with TRBD2. V lost 4 bases, J lost 4 bases, and 9 bases stayed unmatched. CDR1 and CDR2 from the germline V gene are SGHRS and YFSETQ. This CDR3 is 17 amino acids long. For the CDR3, the DNA is TGCGCCAGCAGCAGAACAACTAGCGGGAGGGCAGCAGATACGCAGTATTTT. Translating gives CASSRTTSGRAADTQYF.

There are a few counts of this clone. The chain is built from TRBV7-2 and TRBJ2-2, with 11 bases aligning to TRBD1. V gave up 0 bases and J gave up 6 bases; unmatched junction bases: 3. Germline loops: CDR1 SGHTA, CDR2 FQGNSA. The CDR3 runs to 16 residues. The CDR3 DNA is TGTGCCAGCAGCTTAGCAGGACAGGGGGCGTCCGGGGAGCTGTTTTTT. As protein: CASSLAGQGASGELFF.

This sequence joins TRBV12-2 and TRBJ1-4. TRBV12-2 is shown as a pseudogene. The CDR3 spans 19 residues. CDR3 residues: CASRHFRRGSVPTNEKLFF. In DNA, the CDR3 is TGTGCAAGTCGCCACTTTCGGCGGGGGTCCGTACCAACTAATGAAAAACTGTTTTTT.

This clone was counted a few times. The J gene is TRBJ1-2, the V gene TRBV9, with 8 bases fitting TRBD1. Germline V lookup: CDR1 SGDLS, CDR2 YYNGEE. V shed 4 bases, J shed 7 bases, and the junction held 3 bases outside the gene matches. This CDR3 spans 12 amino acids. The CDR3 bases are TGTGCCAGCAGCCGGACAGGGTTTGGCTACACCTTC. It is translated as CASSRTGFGYTF.

The gene calls are TRBV7-3 and TRBJ2-1; 12 bases align to TRBD2. Germline CDR1 is SGHTA and CDR2 is FQGTGA. V lost 5 bases to trimming and J lost 8 bases; unmatched junction nucleotides: 7. CDR3 size: 15 residues. CDR3 in amino acids: CASSLGASGRDEQFF. Written as DNA, the CDR3 is TGTGCCAGCAGCCTCGGGGCTAGCGGGAGGGATGAGCAGTTCTTC.

This clone was detected a few times. This chain's CDR3 is CASSEPVTAYEQYF. The DNA for the CDR3 is TGCGCCAGCAGTGAGCCCGTGACAGCGTACGAGCAGTACTTC. The rearrangement joins TRBV10-1 to TRBJ2-7, with D possibly TRBD1 on 5 matching bases. Trimming pared 2 bases from V and 4 bases from J, leaving 12 bases between. The CDR3 contains 14 residues. Germline values: CDR1 WNHNN, CDR2 SYGVQD (reference sequence).

The chain is built from TRBV28 and TRBJ2-3, with TRBD1 as a possible D gene (6 bases). Germline CDR1 reads MDHEN; CDR2 reads SYDVKM. There are 13 residues in the CDR3. Deletions cut 8 bases from V and 10 bases from J, with 19 bases between. CDR3: CASHRDTVGAQYF. CDR3 nucleotide sequence: TGTGCCAGCCATCGGGACACCGTGGGGGCGCAGTATTTT.